A single sample gave rise to the 8 T cell receptor beta chains below, sequenced in a study of blood T cell repertoires in COVID-19. Sequencing was performed with immunoSEQ multiplex PCR; in TCRdb, only in-frame clones are kept and a portion is missing. The table records around 380,000 clones, 87% of them present only once. The sequencing sample was made of PBMCs or T cells enriched from blood (not recorded which). All receptors come from a man aged 25-45 years who had recovered from COVID-19.

This clone was counted a few times. The chain employs TRBV30 and TRBJ1-2, with 8 nucleotides matching TRBD1. The J segment lost 4 bases and the V segment lost 5 bases, leaving 6 bases of the junction unmatched. The CDR3 is 13 amino acids. Germline CDR1 is GTSNPN and CDR2 is SVGIG (reference sequence). This CDR3 reads CAWWTGLAYGYTF. DNA of the CDR3: TGTGCCTGGTGGACAGGGCTCGCCTATGGCTACACCTTC. Filled out from reference TRBV30 and TRBJ1-2, the complete variable domain reads SQTIHQWPATLVQPVGSPLSLECTVEGTSNPNLYWYRQAAGRGLQLLFYSVGIGQISSEVPQNLSASRPQDRQFILSSKKLLLSDSGFYLCAWWTGLAYGYTFGSGTRLTVV.

V is TRBV12-3 or TRBV12-4 and J is TRBJ1-2; weak D call: TRBD1 (5 bases). CDR3 length: 13 amino acids. Trimming stripped 5 bases from V and 8 bases from J, with 15 bases between. The CDR3, as DNA: TGTGCCAGCAGTGGAGGGACGGCTAGGGGCTACACCTTC. This translates into CASSGGTARGYTF.

The gene calls are TRBV7-9 and TRBJ1-4; 7 positions match TRBD1. J gave up 3 bases and V 4 bases, and 5 bases lay outside the gene matches. The CDR3 covers 15 residues. Germline V gene sequence: CDR1 SEHNR, CDR2 FQNEAQ (reference sequence). The CDR3 loop reads CASSSQGGANEKLFF. As DNA, the CDR3 is TGTGCCAGCAGCTCCCAGGGGGGAGCTAATGAAAAACTGTTTTTT.

The chain recombines TRBV6-5 with TRBJ1-1; perhaps TRBD1 as D (5 bases). Deletions cut 7 bases from V and 1 base from J, with 13 bases between. CDR1 and CDR2 (germline): MNHEY, SVGAGI. The CDR3 is 14 residues long. The CDR3 spells CASTEGGGNTEAFF. CDR3 nucleotide sequence: TGTGCCAGCACCGAAGGCGGGGGGAACACTGAAGCTTTCTTT.

The rearrangement joins TRBV30 to TRBJ1-1; D might be TRBD1 (5 bases). V was shortened by 2 bases and J by 5 bases, with 18 bases between the two germline ends. Germline lookup yields CDR1 GTSNPN and CDR2 SVGIG (reference sequence). This CDR3 is built from 15 residues. The CDR3: CAWSPGPGLGTEAFF. CDR3 coding DNA: TGTGCCTGGAGTCCAGGCCCAGGGTTGGGGACTGAAGCTTTCTTT.

This clone showed up just once. The chain joins TRBV15 to TRBJ2-7; the D gene is possibly TRBD2 (5 bases). Germline lookup yields CDR1 LNHNV and CDR2 YYDKDF (reference sequence). Trimming removed 0 bases at V and 6 bases at J, with 24 bases between. The CDR3 loop spans 18 amino acids. CDR3 amino acids: CATSRDRAQLRAGGEQYF. DNA for the CDR3: TGTGCCACCAGCAGAGATCGGGCACAGTTAAGGGCCGGAGGCGAGCAGTACTTC. The full variable domain, its missing parts supplied by reference TRBV15 and TRBJ2-7, is DAMVIQNPRYQVTQFGKPVTLSCSQTLNHNVMYWYQQKSSQAPKLLFHYYDKDFNNEADTPDNFQSRRPNTSFCFLDIRSPGLGDTAMYLCATSRDRAQLRAGGEQYFGPGTRLTVT.

The chain recombines TRBV15 with TRBJ1-1, with D unclear. V lost 3 bases and J 2 bases, leaving 10 bases between the germline ends. This CDR3 has 14 amino acids. Germline CDR1 reads LNHNV; CDR2 reads YYDKDF (reference sequence). The CDR3 reads CATSRSYSNTEAFF. CDR3 nucleotide sequence: TGTGCCACCAGCAGGAGCTATTCAAACACTGAAGCTTTCTTT.

V and J are TRBV2 and TRBJ1-2; 9 nucleotides align to TRBD1. The J segment lost 7 bases and the V segment lost 2 bases, leaving 8 bases of the junction unmatched. The CDR3 length is 15 residues. The germline V gene has CDR1 SNHLY and CDR2 FYNNEI. CDR3 DNA sequence: TGTGCCAGCAGTGAATTGGGACAGGGTTCAAGTGGCTACACCTTC. As protein: CASSELGQGSSGYTF.